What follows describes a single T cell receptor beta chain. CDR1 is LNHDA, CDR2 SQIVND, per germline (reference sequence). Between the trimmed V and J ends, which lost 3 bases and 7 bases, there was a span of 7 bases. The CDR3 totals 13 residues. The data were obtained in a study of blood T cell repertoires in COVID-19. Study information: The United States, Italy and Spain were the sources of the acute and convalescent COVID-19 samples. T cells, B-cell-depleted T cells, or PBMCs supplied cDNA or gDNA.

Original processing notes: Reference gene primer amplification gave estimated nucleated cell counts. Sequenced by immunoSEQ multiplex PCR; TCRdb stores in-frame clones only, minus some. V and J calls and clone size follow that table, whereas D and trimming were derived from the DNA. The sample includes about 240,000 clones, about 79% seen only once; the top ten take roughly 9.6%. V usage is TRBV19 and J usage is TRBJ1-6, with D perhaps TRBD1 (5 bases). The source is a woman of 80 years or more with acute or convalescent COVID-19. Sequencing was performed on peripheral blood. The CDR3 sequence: CASSMGQNSPLHF. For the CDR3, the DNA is TGTGCCAGTAGTATGGGGCAGAATTCACCCCTCCACTTT.